A selection of T cell receptor beta chains follows, all from one sample in a study of T cells in Graves' hyperthyroidism and ophthalmopathy. A single record per CDR3 protein comes from TCRdb applying MiXCR to the multiplex PCR reads. The data contain about 270,000 distinct CDR3 sequences, around 26% of them singletons. The sample taken for sequencing was blood. The receptors here all came from a woman aged 40 to 55 with Graves' ophthalmopathy. The CDR3 runs from the conserved cysteine through the conserved F or W. A D gene is named only where the DNA matches it firmly. The size of a clone is reported for some rows only, either as once, few or many, or as a class for expanded clones.

j_call,clone_size,d_call,v_call,cdr3_aa,cdr3_nt
TRBJ2-5,many,-,TRBV20-1,CSARQKIYQETQYF,TGCAGTGCAAGACAGAAGATTTACCAAGAGACCCAGTACTTC
TRBJ2-7,few,TRBD2,TRBV6-1,CASSELHGRAYEQYF,TGTGCCAGCAGTGAGCTCCATGGGAGGGCCTACGAGCAGTACTTC
TRBJ2-6,-,-,TRBV6-2/TRBV6-3,CASSYSDRSISGANVLTF,TGTGCCAGCAGTTACTCAGACAGGTCTATCTCTGGGGCCAACGTCCTGACTTTC
TRBJ1-2,-,-,TRBV10-2,CASSDRALLNYGYTF,TGCGCCAGCAGTGACCGGGCCCTGCTTAACTATGGCTACACCTTC
TRBJ2-5,many,TRBD2,TRBV28,CARGLAGYKETQYF,TGTGCCAGGGGGCTAGCGGGTTATAAAGAGACCCAGTACTTC
TRBJ1-2,many,-,TRBV19,CASSIGLSYGYTF,TGTGCCAGTAGTATAGGCCTCTCCTATGGCTACACCTTC
TRBJ2-7,many,TRBD1,TRBV30,CAWTTGQGFYEQYF,TGTGCCTGGACTACGGGACAGGGGTTCTACGAGCAGTACTTC
TRBJ2-2,many,-,TRBV12-3/TRBV12-4,CASSGGGGRIVGELFF,TGTGCCAGCAGCGGGGGAGGGGGCCGGATCGTCGGGGAGCTGTTTTTT
TRBJ2-7,many,TRBD2,TRBV30,CAWSSTSAEQYF,TGTGCCTGGAGTTCCACTAGCGCCGAGCAGTACTTC
TRBJ1-2,many,-,TRBV28,CATESASANYGYTF,TGTGCCACCGAGAGTGCCTCAGCTAACTATGGCTACACCTTC
TRBJ2-7,-,-,TRBV11-2,CASSSDSIGQARYEQYF,TGTGCCAGCAGCTCCGATTCGATCGGACAAGCCAGGTACGAGCAGTACTTC
TRBJ1-1,-,-,TRBV6-2/TRBV6-3,CASSRPAGEPQDTEAFF,TGTGCCAGCAGCCGGCCGGCAGGGGAGCCTCAGGACACTGAAGCTTTCTTT
TRBJ1-2,many,-,TRBV20-1,CSARELQGRYTF,TGCAGTGCTAGAGAGTTGCAGGGCCGCTACACCTTC
TRBJ2-7,many,-,TRBV6-2/TRBV6-3,CASSYRDASSYEQYF,TGTGCCAGCAGTTACCGGGACGCGAGCTCCTACGAGCAGTACTTC
TRBJ2-4,many,-,TRBV4-1,CASSQVGTGKNIQYF,TGCGCCAGCAGCCAAGTAGGCACAGGGAAAAACATTCAGTACTTC
TRBJ2-7,many,-,TRBV5-1,CASSLAQRSGEQYF,TGCGCCAGCAGCTTGGCGCAACGAAGCGGCGAGCAGTACTTC
TRBJ2-2,many,-,TRBV6-5,CASSYSSGGELFF,TGTGCCAGCAGTTACTCGTCTGGCGGGGAGCTGTTTTTT
TRBJ2-1,once,-,TRBV11-2,CASSVGLGGNNEQFF,TGTGCCAGCAGTGTTGGGCTAGGGGGAAACAATGAGCAGTTCTTC
TRBJ1-5,-,TRBD1,TRBV6-1,CASSEIGTGGRQPQHF,TGTGCCAGCAGTGAAATTGGGACAGGGGGCCGACAGCCCCAGCATTTT
TRBJ1-2,many,-,TRBV28,CASSLGHRYYGYTF,TGTGCCAGCAGCTTGGGACACAGATACTATGGCTACACCTTC
TRBJ1-1,many,TRBD1,TRBV14,CASSQAGTGVNTEAFF,TGTGCCAGCAGCCAAGCCGGGACAGGGGTGAACACTGAAGCTTTCTTT
TRBJ2-2,many,-,TRBV7-8,CASSVPEGPGTGELFF,TGTGCCAGCAGCGTGCCGGAGGGCCCGGGTACCGGGGAGCTGTTTTTT
TRBJ1-3,many,TRBD1,TRBV12-3/TRBV12-4,CASSDRGSGNTIYF,TGTGCCAGCAGTGACAGGGGGTCTGGAAACACCATATATTTT
TRBJ1-1,many,-,TRBV5-1,CASSLGTAVSNTEAFF,TGCGCCAGCAGCTTGGGGACAGCCGTTTCGAACACTGAAGCTTTCTTT
TRBJ2-7,many,TRBD2,TRBV5-1,CASRLVAGEGYEQYF,TGCGCCAGCAGGTTGGTAGCGGGAGAGGGCTACGAGCAGTACTTC
TRBJ2-7,many,TRBD1,TRBV30,CAWSGPQGAATYEQYF,TGTGCCTGGAGTGGCCCCCAGGGGGCTGCAACCTACGAGCAGTACTTC
TRBJ2-5,many,TRBD1,TRBV14,CASSYYRGQETQYF,TGTGCCAGCAGCTACTACAGGGGGCAAGAGACCCAGTACTTC
TRBJ1-1,many,-,TRBV10-3,CAISDPTTGTTEAFF,TGTGCCATCAGTGACCCTACTACGGGGACCACTGAAGCTTTCTTT
TRBJ2-3,many,-,TRBV5-1,CASSLISRSTDTQYF,TGCGCCAGCAGCTTGATCTCGCGAAGCACAGATACGCAGTATTTT
TRBJ2-2,many,TRBD1,TRBV19,CASSIVGWGTGRYANTGELFF,TGTGCCAGTAGTATAGTGGGTTGGGGGACAGGCCGATACGCGAACACCGGGGAGCTGTTTTTT
TRBJ2-7,many,TRBD2,TRBV30,CAWSVTGGVAGAYEQYF,TGTGCCTGGAGTGTGACGGGGGGGGTAGCGGGAGCATACGAGCAGTACTTC
TRBJ2-5,many,-,TRBV18,CASSPFANQETQYF,TGTGCCAGCTCACCTTTCGCGAACCAAGAGACCCAGTACTTC
TRBJ2-3,-,-,TRBV10-3,CAMSVADTQYF,TGTGCCATGTCGGTTGCAGATACGCAGTATTTT
TRBJ2-2,many,TRBD2,TRBV10-3,CAISATSANTGELFF,TGTGCCATCAGCGCTACTAGCGCGAACACCGGGGAGCTGTTTTTT